Below, one TCR beta chain is given with its context. The V gene lost 10 bases and the J gene lost 7 bases, with 25 bases spanning the gap. CDR3 size: 15 residues. Germline lookup yields CDR1 MNHEY and CDR2 SVGAGI. These data belong to a study of blood T cell repertoires in COVID-19. Study background: Sites across the United States, Italy and Spain contributed samples from acute and convalescent COVID-19. T cells, B-cell-depleted T cells, or PBMCs provided the cDNA or gDNA that served as material.

Per the original methods: How many nucleated cells were present was estimated from reference gene primer amplification. Data came from immunoSEQ multiplex PCR; TCRdb stores just in-frame clones and leaves some out. V and J calls and clone size are as listed in that table; D and trimming were resolved from the DNA. The table includes a few hundred thousand clones, approximately 86% detected once. The sequence came from a man aged 60 to 69 with acute or convalescent COVID-19. Sample: peripheral blood. The chain uses TRBV6-5 and TRBJ1-2; D perhaps matches TRBD1 (5 bases). This chain's CDR3 is CATQAKGRAGSGYTF. The CDR3 bases are TGTGCCACCCAGGCCAAGGGCAGGGCCGGGAGTGGCTACACCTTC.